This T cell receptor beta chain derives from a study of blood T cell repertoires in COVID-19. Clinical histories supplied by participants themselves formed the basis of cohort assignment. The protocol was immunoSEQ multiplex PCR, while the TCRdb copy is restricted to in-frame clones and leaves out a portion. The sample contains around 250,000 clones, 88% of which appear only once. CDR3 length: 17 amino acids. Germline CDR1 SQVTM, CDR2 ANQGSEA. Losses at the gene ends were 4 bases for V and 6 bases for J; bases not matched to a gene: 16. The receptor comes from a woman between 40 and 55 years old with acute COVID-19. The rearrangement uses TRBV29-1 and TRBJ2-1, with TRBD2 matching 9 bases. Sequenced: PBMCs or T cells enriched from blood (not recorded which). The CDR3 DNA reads TGCAGCGTTGGAAATAGAGGAGCGGGGGGAGACTTCAATGAGCAGTTCTTC. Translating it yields CSVGNRGAGGDFNEQFF.